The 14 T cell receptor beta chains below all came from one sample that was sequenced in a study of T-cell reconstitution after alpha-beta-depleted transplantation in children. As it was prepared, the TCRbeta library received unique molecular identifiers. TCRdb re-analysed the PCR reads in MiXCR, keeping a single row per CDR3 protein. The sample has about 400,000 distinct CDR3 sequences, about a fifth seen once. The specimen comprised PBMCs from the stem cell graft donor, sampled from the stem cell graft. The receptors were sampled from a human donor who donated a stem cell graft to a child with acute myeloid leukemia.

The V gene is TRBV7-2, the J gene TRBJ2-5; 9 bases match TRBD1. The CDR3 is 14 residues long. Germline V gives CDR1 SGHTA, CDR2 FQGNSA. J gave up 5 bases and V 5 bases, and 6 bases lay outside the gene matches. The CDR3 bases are TGTGCCAGCAGCAGAACAGGGGGCGAGGAGACCCAGTACTTC. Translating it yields CASSRTGGEETQYF.

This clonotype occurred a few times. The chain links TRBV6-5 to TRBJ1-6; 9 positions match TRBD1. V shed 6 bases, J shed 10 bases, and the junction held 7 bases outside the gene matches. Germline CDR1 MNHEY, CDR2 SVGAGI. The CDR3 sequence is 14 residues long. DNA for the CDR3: TGTGCCAGCAGAGGGACAGGGAGGGAATCACCCCTCCACTTT. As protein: CASRGTGRESPLHF.

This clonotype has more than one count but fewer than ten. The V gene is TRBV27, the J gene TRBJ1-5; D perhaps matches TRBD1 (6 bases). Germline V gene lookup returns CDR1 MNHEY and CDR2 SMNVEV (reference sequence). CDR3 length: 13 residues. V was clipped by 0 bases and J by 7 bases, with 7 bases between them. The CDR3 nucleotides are TGTGCCAGCAGTTTATCAACAGGGCAGCCCCAGCATTTT. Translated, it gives CASSLSTGQPQHF.

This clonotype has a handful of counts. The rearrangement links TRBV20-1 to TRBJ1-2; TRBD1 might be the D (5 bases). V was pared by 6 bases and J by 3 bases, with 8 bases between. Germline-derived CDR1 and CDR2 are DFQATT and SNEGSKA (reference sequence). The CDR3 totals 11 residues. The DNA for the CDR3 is TGCAGTGCGGGCAGGGACTATGGCTACACCTTC. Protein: CSAGRDYGYTF.

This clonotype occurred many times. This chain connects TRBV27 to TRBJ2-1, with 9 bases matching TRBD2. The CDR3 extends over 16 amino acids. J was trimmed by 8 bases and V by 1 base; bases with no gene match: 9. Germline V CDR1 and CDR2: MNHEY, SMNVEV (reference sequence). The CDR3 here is CASSLFRAGGGYEQFF. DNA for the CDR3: TGTGCCAGCAGTTTATTCCGAGCGGGAGGAGGGTATGAGCAGTTCTTC.

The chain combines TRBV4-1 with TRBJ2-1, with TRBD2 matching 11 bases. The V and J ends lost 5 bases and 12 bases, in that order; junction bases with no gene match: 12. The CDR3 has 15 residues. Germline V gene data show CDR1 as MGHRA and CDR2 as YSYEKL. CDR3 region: CASSDSGGAVQGQFF. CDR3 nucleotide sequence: TGCGCCAGCAGCGATAGCGGGGGGGCCGTCCAGGGGCAGTTCTTC.

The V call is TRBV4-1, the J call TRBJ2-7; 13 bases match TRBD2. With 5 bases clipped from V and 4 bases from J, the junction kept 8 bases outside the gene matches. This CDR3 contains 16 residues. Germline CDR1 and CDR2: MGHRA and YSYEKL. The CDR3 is CASSERTSGSIYEQYF. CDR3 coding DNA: TGCGCCAGCAGCGAACGGACTAGCGGGAGTATATACGAGCAGTACTTC.

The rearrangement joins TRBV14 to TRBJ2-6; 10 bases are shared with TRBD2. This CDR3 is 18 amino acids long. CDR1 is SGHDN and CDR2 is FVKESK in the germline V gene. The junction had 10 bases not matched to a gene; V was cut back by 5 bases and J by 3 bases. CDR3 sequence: CASSVLAGDASGANVLTF. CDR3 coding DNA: TGTGCCAGCAGCGTCCTAGCGGGAGACGCAAGTGGGGCCAACGTCCTGACTTTC.

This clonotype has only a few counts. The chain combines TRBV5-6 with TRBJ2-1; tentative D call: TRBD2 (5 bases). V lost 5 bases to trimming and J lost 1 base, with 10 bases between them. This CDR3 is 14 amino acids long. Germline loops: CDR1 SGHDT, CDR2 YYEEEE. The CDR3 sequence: CASREGESYNEQFF. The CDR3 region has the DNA TGTGCCAGCAGAGAGGGCGAATCCTACAATGAGCAGTTCTTC.

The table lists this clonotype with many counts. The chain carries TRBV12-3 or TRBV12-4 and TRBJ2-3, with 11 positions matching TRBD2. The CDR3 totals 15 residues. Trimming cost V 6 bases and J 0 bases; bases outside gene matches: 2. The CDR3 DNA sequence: TGTGCCAGCAGAGGGACTAGCGGAAGCACAGATACGCAGTATTTT. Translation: CASRGTSGSTDTQYF.

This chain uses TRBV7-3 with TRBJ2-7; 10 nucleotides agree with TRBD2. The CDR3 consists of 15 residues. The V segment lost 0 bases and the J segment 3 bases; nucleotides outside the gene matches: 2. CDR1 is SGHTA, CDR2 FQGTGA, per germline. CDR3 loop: CASSLTSSGSYEQYF. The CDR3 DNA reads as TGTGCCAGCAGCTTAACTTCTAGCGGGAGCTACGAGCAGTACTTC.

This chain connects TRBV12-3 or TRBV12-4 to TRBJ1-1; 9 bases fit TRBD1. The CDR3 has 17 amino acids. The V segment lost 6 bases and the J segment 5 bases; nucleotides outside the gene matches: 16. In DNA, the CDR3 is TGTGCCAGCAGCCGGGGGGCACAGGGGGCTGCGAGTACTGAAGCTTTCTTT. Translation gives CASSRGAQGAASTEAFF.

This CDR3 reads CSVLAAPNEQFF. The CDR3 DNA follows: TGCAGCGTTCTAGCGGCCCCCAATGAGCAGTTCTTC. The chain carries TRBV29-1 and TRBJ2-1; 7 bases are a match to TRBD2. CDR3 length: 12 residues. From germline, CDR1 is SQVTM and CDR2 ANQGSEA. The V and J ends lost 5 bases and 6 bases, in that order; junction bases with no gene match: 4.

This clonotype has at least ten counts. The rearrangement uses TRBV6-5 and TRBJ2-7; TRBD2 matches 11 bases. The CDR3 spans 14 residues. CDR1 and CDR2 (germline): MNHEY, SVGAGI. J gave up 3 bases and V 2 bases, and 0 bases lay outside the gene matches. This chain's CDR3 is CASSYGTSGYEQYF. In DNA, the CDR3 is TGTGCCAGCAGTTACGGGACTAGCGGCTACGAGCAGTACTTC.